Listed below are T cell receptor beta chains from one sample, sequenced in a study of shared clonotypes between healthy human individuals. The assay was immunoSEQ multiplex PCR, and TCRdb's table has in-frame clones only and misses some. The profile covers some 2,500,000 clones, with approximately 93% appearing a single time and roughly 0.36% taken by the ten largest. Sequences were obtained from naive CD4+ T cells from PBMCs. The origin of the receptors is a man aged 18-30 years in good health. Some clones in this sample may be carry-over from other donors' samples. Each CDR3 is given with its conserved first and last residue. D genes are given only for firm matches. The size field is filled for only some rows; it gives once, few, many or a size class.

abundance	d_gene	len	v_gene	j_gene	CDR3aa	CDR3nt
.	.	14	TRBV6-6	TRBJ2-7	CASSRRTDRYEQYF	TGTGCCAGCAGTCGCCGGACAGACCGCTACGAGCAGTACTTC
.	.	17	TRBV19	TRBJ2-7	CASSIDGSGTQLYEQYF	TGTGCCAGTAGTATAGACGGGAGCGGGACACAACTTTACGAGCAGTACTTC
once	TRBD1	15	TRBV9	TRBJ1-1	CASSVGQGGSGEAFF	TGTGCCAGCAGCGTAGGGCAGGGGGGGTCTGGTGAAGCTTTCTTT
few	.	12	TRBV2	TRBJ2-7	CASSESSYEQYF	TGTGCCAGCAGTGAAAGCTCCTACGAGCAGTACTTC
.	TRBD1	14	TRBV6-1	TRBJ2-4	CASSSTGAVNIQYF	TGTGCCAGCAGTTCGACAGGGGCAGTAAACATTCAGTACTTC
.	.	15	TRBV27	TRBJ2-1	CASSPRGTRGNEQFF	TGTGCCAGCAGTCCCCGAGGGACTCGCGGGAATGAGCAGTTCTTC
.	.	14	TRBV2	TRBJ2-3	CASRVDRSTDTQYF	TGTGCCAGCAGGGTCGACAGAAGCACAGATACGCAGTATTTT
.	TRBD1	15	TRBV5-1	TRBJ1-2	CASSLEAGGYYGYTF	TGCGCCAGCAGCTTGGAAGCAGGGGGATACTATGGCTACACCTTC
.	.	12	TRBV11-2	TRBJ2-7	CASSLEFGGQYF	TGTGCCAGCAGCTTGGAATTCGGGGGGCAGTACTTC
.	.	13	TRBV18	TRBJ2-1	CASSPDRYNEQFF	TGTGCCAGCTCACCAGATAGGTACAATGAGCAGTTCTTC
once	.	13	TRBV6-5	TRBJ1-2	CASSRGQSYGYTF	TGTGCCAGCAGTCGTGGACAGTCCTATGGCTACACCTTC
.	.	15	TRBV30	TRBJ2-1	CAWSVGSPWGNEQFF	TGTGCCTGGAGTGTAGGGTCTCCGTGGGGCAATGAGCAGTTCTTC